This T cell receptor beta chain was identified in a study of blood T cells in healthy people across ages (dated by TCRdb to about 2015). Regarding the complete study: In model experiments, template switching captured about one uniquely barcoded TCR beta cDNA molecule for every two T cells. To avoid experimental bias, donors of different ages were randomly spread across the sequencing lanes. The donors were split into four age groups: young (average around 15 years), middle-aged (around 37), aged (approximately 60) and long-lived (about 74). Using the same blood draw, the study looked at two additional independent replicas of 1 million unique cDNA reads for two donors, one aged 18 to 30 and the other aged 80 or older. Age-related changes in TCR beta repertoire diversity were measured in the study by deep sequencing normalized with unique cDNA molecular identifiers.

The roughly 39 donors, aged about 6 to 100 years, were systemically healthy Caucasian individuals from Russia. Around 10 milliliters of peripheral blood were drawn from each donor into EDTA-treated Vacutainer tubes. PBMCs were isolated by Ficoll-Paque density-gradient centrifugation, with at least 6.5 million obtained per sample. Total RNA, at least 5 micrograms per sample, was extracted from PBMCs with Trizol reagent. For every donor, flow cytometry on a PBMC aliquot measured the percentage of naive CD45RAhigh/CD27high T cells. In the case of this clonotype: Its binding antigen is unknown. No much larger clone exists at a distance of one base, and base qualities are not known.

Libraries came from 5' RACE. Sequencing took place on an Illumina HiSeq 2500. The second PCR ran for roughly 7 to 11 cycles and used a J-beta primer mix along with a sample-barcoded 5' primer. A unique molecular identifier was introduced onto each TCR beta cDNA molecule by a template-switch 5' adaptor carrying 12 random nucleotides. At least 2.5 million CDR3-containing paired-end reads were obtained from each sample. First-strand cDNA synthesis was performed from all RNA using the Mint cDNA synthesis kit, with priming by a TRBC-specific oligonucleotide. All cDNA was treated with uracil-DNA glycosylase and then went through a first 18-cycle PCR with the universal primers M1SS and BC2_uni_R. The authors' analysis ran thus. Normalization of each sample was performed by random selection of 1 million high-quality reads, each carrying a distinct molecular identifier. Reads sharing molecular identifiers were discarded rather than binned into consensus sequences. MiTCR, with a Q25 quality threshold and the strictest error-elimination algorithm, was used for CDR3 identification, clonotype clustering and error correction. Lower-bound total TCR beta diversity was estimated with a nonparametric unseen species model using Euler transformation. The public sequencing data were trimmed at Q25 with fastp and processed into clonotypes with MiXCR by TCRdb, which kept only in-frame beta chains. Rows are unified per CDR3 protein, each entry keeping the most common DNA and genes. V and J calls and clone size were set by TCRdb, not the authors. For this sample the table gives approximately 1.5 million distinct CDR3 sequences, of which about 31% were detected only once. Approximately 10% of the sample is held by the ten biggest clonotypes.

The CDR3, from cysteine to phenylalanine, totals 14 residues. The DNA shown is the 42-base CDR3, in frame from base 1. For CDR1 and CDR2, the germline V gene (reference sequence) lists DFQATT and SNEGSKA. V lost 3 bases and J lost 4 bases, and the count of bases not matched to a germline gene is 6. What the authors observed across the whole study: Because profiling used bulk unsorted PBMCs, naive and antigen-experienced compartments could not be compared conclusively. Estimates of total diversity based on one million sequenced T cells were regarded as lower bounds and as underestimates. The CMV infection status of donors was not known, potentially confounding age-related changes in expanded clonotypes. The percentage of naive T cells measured by flow cytometry correlated strongly with observed TCR beta diversity. Compared with the aged group, the long-lived group had more naive CD4+ T cells, fewer expanded clones and increased TCR diversity, suggesting age selection. Observed TCR beta diversity per million T cells fell roughly linearly with age, and a significant reduction was already apparent by age roughly 41.

The TCR originated in a woman aged 25 to 39 in good health. The sequence links TRBV20-1 to TRBJ2-3; TRBD2 fits 8 bases in the junction. The source material was blood. The bases are TGCAGTGCTAGGGCCAGCGGGGGACCAGATACGCAGTATTTT. Its product reads: CSARASGGPDTQYF.